The clone carrying this TCR beta chain has more than one count but fewer than ten. The data stem from a study of blood T cells in healthy people across ages. Germline loops: CDR1 MDHEN, CDR2 SYDVKM. The CDR3 consists of 15 residues. With 5 bases clipped from V and 8 bases from J, the junction kept 8 bases outside the gene matches. Primed by a sample-barcoded 5' primer and a J-beta primer mix, a second PCR proceeded for about 7 to 12 cycles. TCRdb fed the 5' RACE reads into MiXCR, producing one record per CDR3 protein. The data hold hundreds of thousands of distinct CDR3 sequences, with 20% to 30% observed a single time. This same sample was also part of a study on T cells of mothers and their children.

The sequenced sample was blood. This chain joins TRBV28 and TRBJ1-4, with 10 bases that match TRBD1. This sequence originates from a boy aged 5-17 years in good health. The CDR3 DNA sequence: TGTGCCAGCAGTCGGTCGGACAGGGGGAACGAAAAACTGTTTTTT. Encoded protein: CASSRSDRGNEKLFF.